The 9 T cell receptor beta chains in this list originate from one sample, sequenced in a study of T cells in Graves' hyperthyroidism and ophthalmopathy. Using RNA transcripts as the source, TCR beta CDR3 regions were amplified. HTBI primers were the set used in a first-round RT-PCR of the TCR CDR3. Via MiXCR, TCRdb re-called the multiplex PCR reads, giving one row per CDR3 protein. Of some 570,000 distinct CDR3 sequences in the sample, 14% were seen once. Source material: blood. Source of these receptors: a woman under 30 with Graves' ophthalmopathy.

This clonotype was counted a few times. The rearrangement links TRBV6-5 to TRBJ1-3; D unclear. Germline CDR1 reads MNHEY; CDR2 reads SVGAGI. The CDR3 extends over 15 amino acids. Trimming left V 0 bases short and J 0 bases short, with 6 bases between. The CDR3: CASSYSPSSGNTIYF. In DNA, the CDR3 is TGTGCCAGCAGTTACTCGCCGAGCTCTGGAAACACCATATATTTT.

In this sample, this clonotype turned up many times. The V gene is TRBV10-3, the J gene TRBJ2-7, with D perhaps given as TRBD1 or TRBD2 (5 bases each). The V and J ends lost 2 bases and 2 bases respectively, with 10 bases between them. CDR3 length equals 14 residues. Germline V gene data show CDR1 as ENHRY and CDR2 as SYGVKD. CDR3 loop: CAISEGGSPYEQYF. The CDR3 coding sequence is TGTGCCATCAGTGAGGGGGGATCCCCCTACGAGCAGTACTTC.

The V and J genes are TRBV7-2 and TRBJ1-6; D perhaps matches TRBD1 (5 bases). The germline V and J ends were trimmed by 5 bases and 7 bases, with 15 bases remaining between them. Germline CDR1 is SGHTA and CDR2 is FQGNSA. The CDR3 consists of 15 residues. The CDR3 DNA reads as TGTGCCAGCAGCGCGCGGACATGGAGAAATTCACCCCTCCACTTT. It translates to CASSARTWRNSPLHF.

The table lists this clonotype with many counts. The chain recombines TRBV2 with TRBJ1-2; D is perhaps TRBD1 (5 bases). V was pared by 6 bases and J by 5 bases, with 10 bases between. CDR3 length: 12 residues. Germline V CDR1 and CDR2: SNHLY, FYNNEI. In DNA, the CDR3 is TGTGCCAGCAGCTGGGACCGGTATGGCTACACCTTC. This encodes CASSWDRYGYTF.

This clonotype was seen ten or more times. V usage is TRBV11-2 and J usage is TRBJ2-3, with TRBD2 identical over 15 bases. V trimming: 5 bases; J trimming: 1 base; junction bases outside the gene matches: 7. The CDR3 consists of 18 residues. Per germline, CDR1 SGHAT and CDR2 FQNNGV. The CDR3 DNA reads as TGTGCCAGCAGCCGAGGACTAGCGGGAGGGCTTGGCACAGATACGCAGTATTTT. The encoded protein is CASSRGLAGGLGTDTQYF.

This clonotype occurred many times. The genes are TRBV30 and TRBJ1-1; D call uncertain. Germline loops: CDR1 GTSNPN, CDR2 SVGIG (reference sequence). The CDR3 runs 15 residues. V dropped 0 bases and J dropped 7 bases, with 18 bases sitting between them. In nucleotides, the CDR3 is TGTGCCTGGAGTGTAAGGGCCTACAGCGGAAATGAAGCTTTCTTT. It yields the protein CAWSVRAYSGNEAFF. Full variable domain (remainder filled in from reference TRBV30 and TRBJ1-1): SQTIHQWPATLVQPVGSPLSLECTVEGTSNPNLYWYRQAAGRGLQLLFYSVGIGQISSEVPQNLSASRPQDRQFILSSKKLLLSDSGFYLCAWSVRAYSGNEAFFGQGTRLTVV.

This clonotype was seen a few times. The rearrangement links TRBV6-1 to TRBJ2-2; 7 bases map to TRBD1. This CDR3 region has 16 residues. CDR1 and CDR2 (germline): MNHNS, SASEGT. V lost 8 bases and J lost 2; bases outside the gene matches: 11. Here the CDR3 reads CASYKPTGTNTGELFF. The CDR3 DNA reads as TGTGCCAGCTATAAACCGACAGGGACCAACACCGGGGAGCTGTTTTTT.

This clonotype was counted at least ten times. The chain recombines TRBV2 with TRBJ2-7, with a weak D call TRBD2 (5 bases). Trimming left V 3 bases short and J 4 bases short, with 16 bases between. The CDR3 covers 15 residues. CDR1 SNHLY and CDR2 FYNNEI come from the germline V gene. The CDR3 reads CASSDEGTYRYEQYF. In DNA, the CDR3 is TGTGCCAGCAGTGACGAGGGTACCTACCGTTACGAGCAGTACTTC.

The CDR3 reads CASSGDGSYNEQFF. The CDR3 DNA reads TGTGCCAGCAGCGGGGACGGCTCCTACAATGAGCAGTTCTTC. The chain combines TRBV9 with TRBJ2-1, with D perhaps given as TRBD1 or TRBD2 (5 bases each). This CDR3 has 14 amino acids. Germline CDR1 is SGDLS and CDR2 is YYNGEE. Trimming took off 3 bases at V and 0 bases at J, with 7 bases between the two ends.